This T cell receptor beta chain was sequenced for a study of identical twins. Study results and limitations: Out-of-frame alpha sequences common to twins were enriched for low generation probability. Abundant beta clonotypes from cord blood had fewer insertions, unlike memory repertoires, which showed none.

To note about this clonotype: The antigen is undetermined.

TCRdb reanalysed the 5' RACE reads using MiXCR and keeps one entry per CDR3 protein. The repertoire holds around 530,000 distinct CDR3 sequences, with roughly 15% as singletons. Healthy Caucasians alone served as donors. The data also belong to a second study, concerning yellow fever vaccine responses in identical twins.

This TCR came from a woman aged 18-35 years in good health. Sequenced material: CD4+ T cells sorted from blood.

The CDR3 loop is CSAKKGVANQPQHF. In DNA, the CDR3 is TGCAGTGCTAAGAAGGGGGTGGCGAATCAGCCCCAGCATTTT. J is TRBJ1-5 and V is TRBV20-1; possible D gene TRBD1, 6 bases. V lost 4 bases, J lost 4 bases, and 14 bases lay in between. The CDR3 extends over 14 amino acids. CDR1 and CDR2 from the germline V gene are DFQATT and SNEGSKA (reference sequence).